This T cell receptor (beta chain) was captured by sequencing in a study of blood T cell repertoires in COVID-19. Study-level background: Sample material is recorded as cDNA or gDNA derived from T cells, B-cell-depleted T cells, or PBMCs.

This clone was observed a few times. This CDR3 has 13 residues. Trimming took 0 bases from V and 6 from J; bases not matched to a gene: 3. Germline CDR1 is SGDLS and CDR2 is YYNGEE. Original analysis: Using reference gene primer amplification, nucleated cell counts were estimated. Data came from immunoSEQ multiplex PCR; TCRdb stores just in-frame clones and leaves some out. V and J calls and clone size are as listed in that table; D and trimming were resolved from the DNA. This table holds 200,000 to 300,000 clones, 70% to 90% found once. The source of this sequence is a man aged 50 or older with acute or convalescent COVID-19. Source material: peripheral blood. This chain joins TRBV9 and TRBJ2-7; 7 nucleotides line up with TRBD1. The CDR3: CASSVEGAGEQYF. In DNA form, the CDR3 reads TGTGCCAGCAGCGTAGAGGGGGCGGGCGAGCAGTACTTC. Full variable domain (remainder filled in from reference TRBV9 and TRBJ2-7): DSGVTQTPKHLITATGQRVTLRCSPRSGDLSVYWYQQSLDQGLQFLIQYYNGEERAKGNILERFSAQQFPDLHSELNLSSLELGDSALYFCASSVEGAGEQYFGPGTRLTVT.